This T cell receptor beta chain was documented in a study of T cells in Graves' hyperthyroidism and ophthalmopathy. Trimming took 6 bases from V and 1 from J, leaving 9 bases between them. The CDR3 length is 13 residues. Per germline, CDR1 LNHDA and CDR2 SQIVND (reference sequence). It was RNA transcripts that yielded the amplified TCR beta CDR3 regions. First-round RT-PCR targeting the TCR CDR3 was performed with the HTBI primer set. TCRdb called the multiplex PCR reads again in MiXCR, with one record for every CDR3 protein. This table holds 400,000 to 500,000 distinct CDR3 sequences, under 15% found once. In the ophthalmopathy cohort, Clinical Activity Score was at least 3, NOSPECS grade at least 4, and duration under 3 months. Each diagnosis drew on symptoms, thyroxine, TRAb, thyroid ultrasound and orbital computed tomography findings.

The origin of this receptor is a man younger than 30 with Graves' ophthalmopathy. The sample was blood. The J gene is TRBJ1-2, the V gene TRBV19; no definite D call. The CDR3 sequence is CASRREFNYGYTF. In DNA, the CDR3 is TGTGCCAGTAGGAGAGAATTTAACTATGGCTACACCTTC.